This T cell receptor beta chain came from a study of T cells after posttransplantation cyclophosphamide. This CDR3 has 15 residues. V trimming: 2 bases; J trimming: 7 bases; junction bases outside the gene matches: 7. The germline CDR1 and CDR2 sequences are MNHNS and SASEGT. Some clones are missing from TCRdb's copy, which holds only in-frame ones; the method was immunoSEQ multiplex PCR. The table records 20,000 to 30,000 clones, roughly 83% of them present only once. The TCR originated in a woman aged 55-70 years with a blood cancer, CMV-positive, and with a related stem cell donor. Material for sequencing was PBMCs. V and J are TRBV6-1 and TRBJ2-2, with 7 bases fitting TRBD1. The CDR3 sequence is CASSEPNRGGGELFF. The CDR3 coding sequence is TGTGCCAGCAGTGAACCGAACAGGGGTGGCGGGGAGCTGTTTTTT.